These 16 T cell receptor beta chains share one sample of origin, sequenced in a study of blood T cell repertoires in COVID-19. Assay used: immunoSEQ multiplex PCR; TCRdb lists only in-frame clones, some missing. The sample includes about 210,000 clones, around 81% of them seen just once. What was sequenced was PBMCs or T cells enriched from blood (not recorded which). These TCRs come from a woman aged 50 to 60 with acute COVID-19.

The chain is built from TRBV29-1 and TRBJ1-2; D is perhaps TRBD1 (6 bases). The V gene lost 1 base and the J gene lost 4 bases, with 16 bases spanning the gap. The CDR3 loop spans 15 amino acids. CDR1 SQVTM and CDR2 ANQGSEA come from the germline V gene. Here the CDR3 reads CSVEANGGGGYGYTF. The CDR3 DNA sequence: TGCAGCGTTGAAGCAAACGGGGGAGGGGGCTATGGCTACACCTTC. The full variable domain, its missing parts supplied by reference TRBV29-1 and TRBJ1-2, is SAVISQKPSRDICQRGTSLTIQCQVDSQVTMMFWYRQQPGQSLTLIATANQGSEATYESGFVIDKFPISRPNLTFSTLTVSNMSPEDSSIYLCSVEANGGGGYGYTFGSGTRLTVV.

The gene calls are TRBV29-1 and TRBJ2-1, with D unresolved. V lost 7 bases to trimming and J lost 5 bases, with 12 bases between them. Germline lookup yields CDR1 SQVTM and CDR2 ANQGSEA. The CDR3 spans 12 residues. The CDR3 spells CSGSTYHNEQFF. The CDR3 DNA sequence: TGCAGCGGTAGCACCTACCACAATGAGCAGTTCTTC.

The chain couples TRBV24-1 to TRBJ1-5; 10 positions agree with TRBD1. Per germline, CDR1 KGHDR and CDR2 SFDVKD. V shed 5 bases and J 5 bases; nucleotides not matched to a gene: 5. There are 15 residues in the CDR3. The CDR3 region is CATSGGQGKDQPQHF. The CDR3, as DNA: TGTGCCACCAGTGGGGGACAGGGGAAGGATCAGCCCCAGCATTTT.

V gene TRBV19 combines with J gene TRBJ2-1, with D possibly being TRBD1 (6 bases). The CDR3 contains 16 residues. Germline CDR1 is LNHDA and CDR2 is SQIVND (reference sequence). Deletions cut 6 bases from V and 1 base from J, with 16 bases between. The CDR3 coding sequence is TGTGCCAGTAGATCGGGCGGAAGGGGGTCCTACAATGAGCAGTTCTTC. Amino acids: CASRSGGRGSYNEQFF.

CDR3 protein: CASSPHKLGTGMSYEQYF. In nucleotides, the CDR3 is TGTGCCAGTAGTCCACACAAGCTCGGGACAGGGATGTCCTACGAGCAGTACTTC. This chain uses TRBV19 with TRBJ2-7; 9 bases map to TRBD1. The V segment lost 5 bases and the J segment 1 base; nucleotides outside the gene matches: 15. Germline V gene data show CDR1 as LNHDA and CDR2 as SQIVND (reference sequence). This CDR3 is built from 18 residues.

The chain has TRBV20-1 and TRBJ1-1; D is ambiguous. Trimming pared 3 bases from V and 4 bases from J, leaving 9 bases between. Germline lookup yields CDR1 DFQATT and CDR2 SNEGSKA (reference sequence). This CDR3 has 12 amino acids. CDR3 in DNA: TGCAGTGCTAGTTCGGGGTTCACTGAAGCTTTCTTT. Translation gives CSASSGFTEAFF.

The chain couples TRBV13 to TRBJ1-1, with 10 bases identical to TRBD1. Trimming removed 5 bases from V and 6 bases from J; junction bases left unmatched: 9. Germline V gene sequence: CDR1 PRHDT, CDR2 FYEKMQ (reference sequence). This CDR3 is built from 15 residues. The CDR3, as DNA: TGTGCCAGCAGCGCACCGGGACAGGGGTTTCCTGAAGCTTTCTTT. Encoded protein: CASSAPGQGFPEAFF.

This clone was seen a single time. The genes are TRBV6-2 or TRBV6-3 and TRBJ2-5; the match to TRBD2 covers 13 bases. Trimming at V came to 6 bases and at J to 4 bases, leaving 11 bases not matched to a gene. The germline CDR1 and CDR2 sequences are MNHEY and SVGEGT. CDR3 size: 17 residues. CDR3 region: CASSHPGLAGRGETQYF. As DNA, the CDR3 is TGTGCCAGCAGCCATCCGGGACTAGCGGGGCGGGGAGAGACCCAGTACTTC.

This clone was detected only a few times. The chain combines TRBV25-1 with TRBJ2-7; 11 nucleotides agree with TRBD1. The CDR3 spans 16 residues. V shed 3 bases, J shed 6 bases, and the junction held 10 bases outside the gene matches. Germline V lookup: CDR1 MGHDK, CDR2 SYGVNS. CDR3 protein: CASSEVLGTGGREQYF. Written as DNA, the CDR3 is TGTGCCAGCAGTGAGGTTCTTGGGACAGGGGGGCGCGAGCAGTACTTC.

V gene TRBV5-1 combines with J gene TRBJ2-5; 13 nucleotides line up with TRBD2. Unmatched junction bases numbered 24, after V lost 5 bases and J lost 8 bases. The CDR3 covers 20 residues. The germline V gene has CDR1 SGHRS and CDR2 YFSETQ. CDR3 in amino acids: CASSPGSQTSGGATVATQYF. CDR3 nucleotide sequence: TGCGCCAGCAGTCCGGGTAGCCAAACTAGCGGGGGGGCCACGGTCGCCACCCAGTACTTC.

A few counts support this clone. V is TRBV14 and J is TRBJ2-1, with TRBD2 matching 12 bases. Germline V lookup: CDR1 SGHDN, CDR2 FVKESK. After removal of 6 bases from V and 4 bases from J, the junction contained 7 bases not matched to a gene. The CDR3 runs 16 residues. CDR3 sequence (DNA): TGTGCCAGCAGACTAAGTGGACTAGCGGGGTACAATGAGCAGTTCTTC. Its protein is CASRLSGLAGYNEQFF. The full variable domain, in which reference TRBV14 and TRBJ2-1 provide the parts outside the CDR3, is EAGVTQFPSHSVIEKGQTVTLRCDPISGHDNLYWYRRVMGKEIKFLLHFVKESKQDESGMPNNRFLAERTGGTYSTLKVQPAELEDSGVYFCASRLSGLAGYNEQFFGPGTRLTVL.

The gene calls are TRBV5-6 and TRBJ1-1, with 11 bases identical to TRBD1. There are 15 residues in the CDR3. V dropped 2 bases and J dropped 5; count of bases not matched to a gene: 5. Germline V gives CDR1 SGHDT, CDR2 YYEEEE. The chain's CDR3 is CASSFGDRGRTEAFF. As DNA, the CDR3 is TGTGCCAGCAGCTTTGGGGACAGGGGGAGAACTGAAGCTTTCTTT.

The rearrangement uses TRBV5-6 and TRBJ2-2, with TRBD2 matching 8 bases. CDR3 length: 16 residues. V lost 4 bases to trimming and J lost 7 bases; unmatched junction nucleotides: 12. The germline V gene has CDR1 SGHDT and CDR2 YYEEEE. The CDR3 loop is CASSGRTSTNGGELFF. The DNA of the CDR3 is TGTGCCAGCAGCGGACGGACTAGCACGAATGGCGGGGAGCTGTTTTTT.

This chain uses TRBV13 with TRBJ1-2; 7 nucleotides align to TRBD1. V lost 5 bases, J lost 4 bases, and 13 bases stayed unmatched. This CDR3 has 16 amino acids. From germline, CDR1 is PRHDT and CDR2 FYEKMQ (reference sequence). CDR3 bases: TGTGCCAGCAGCACCTTACAGGGGAAAGAGCTCTATGGCTACACCTTC. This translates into CASSTLQGKELYGYTF.

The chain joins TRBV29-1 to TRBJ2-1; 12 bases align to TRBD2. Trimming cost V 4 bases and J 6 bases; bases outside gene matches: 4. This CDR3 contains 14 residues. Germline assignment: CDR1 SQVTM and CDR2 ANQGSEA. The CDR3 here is CSVVWTSGANEQFF. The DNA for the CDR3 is TGCAGCGTTGTTTGGACTAGCGGGGCCAATGAGCAGTTCTTC.

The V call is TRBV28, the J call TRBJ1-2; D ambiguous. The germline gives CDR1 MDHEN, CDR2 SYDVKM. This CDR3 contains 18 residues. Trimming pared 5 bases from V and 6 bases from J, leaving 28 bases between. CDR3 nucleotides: TGTGCCAGCAGTCCCTTCGTGCATCAACGGGGTCGCCTCCATGGCTACACCTTC. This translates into CASSPFVHQRGRLHGYTF.